This TCR beta chain was captured by sequencing in a study of shared clonotypes between healthy human individuals. Sequencing was performed with immunoSEQ multiplex PCR; in TCRdb, only in-frame clones are kept and a portion is missing. This repertoire shows approximately 2.5 million clones, roughly 93% found once; its top ten account for about 0.34%. The ends were cut back, 6 bases at V and 14 bases at J, with 20 bases in the middle. The CDR3 runs 13 residues. Per germline, CDR1 MDHEN and CDR2 SYDVKM. This sequence was found in a man younger than 35 in good health. Some clones in this sample may be carry-over from other donors' samples. The sequenced material came from naive CD4+ T cells from PBMCs. Documented subset: CD45RA+ positively selected. This chain joins TRBV28 and TRBJ2-1, with D possibly called TRBD1 or TRBD2 (5 bases each). The CDR3 loop reads CASSLRDPLGEFF. CDR3 nucleotides: TGTGCCAGCAGCCTCCGGGACCCCTTAGGGGAGTTCTTC.